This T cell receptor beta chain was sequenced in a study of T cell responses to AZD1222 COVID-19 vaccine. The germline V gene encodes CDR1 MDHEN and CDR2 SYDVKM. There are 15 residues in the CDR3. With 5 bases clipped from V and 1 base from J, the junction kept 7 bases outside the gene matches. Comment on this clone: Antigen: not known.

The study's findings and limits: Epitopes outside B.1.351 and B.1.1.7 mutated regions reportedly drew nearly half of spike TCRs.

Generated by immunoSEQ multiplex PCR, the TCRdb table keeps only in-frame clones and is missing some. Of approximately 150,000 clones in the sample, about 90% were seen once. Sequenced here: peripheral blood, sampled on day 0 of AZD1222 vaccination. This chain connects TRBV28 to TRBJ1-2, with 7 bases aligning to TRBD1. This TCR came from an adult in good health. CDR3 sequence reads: CASSPRDRDNYGYTF. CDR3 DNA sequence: TGTGCCAGCAGTCCTCGGGACAGAGATAACTATGGCTACACCTTC.